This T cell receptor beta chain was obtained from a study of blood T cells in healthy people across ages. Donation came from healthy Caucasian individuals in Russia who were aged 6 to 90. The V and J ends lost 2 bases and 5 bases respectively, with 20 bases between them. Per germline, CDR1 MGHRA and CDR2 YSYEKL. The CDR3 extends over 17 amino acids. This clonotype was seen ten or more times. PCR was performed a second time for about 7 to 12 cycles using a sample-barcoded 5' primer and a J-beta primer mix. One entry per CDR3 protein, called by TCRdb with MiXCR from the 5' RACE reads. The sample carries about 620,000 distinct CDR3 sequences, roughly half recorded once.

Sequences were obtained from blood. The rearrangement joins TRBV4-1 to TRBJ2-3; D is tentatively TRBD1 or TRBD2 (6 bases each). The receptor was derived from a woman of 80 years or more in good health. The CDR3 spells CASSQNGRGPNLDTQYF. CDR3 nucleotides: TGCGCCAGCAGCCAAAACGGACGGGGGCCAAACTTAGATACGCAGTATTTT.